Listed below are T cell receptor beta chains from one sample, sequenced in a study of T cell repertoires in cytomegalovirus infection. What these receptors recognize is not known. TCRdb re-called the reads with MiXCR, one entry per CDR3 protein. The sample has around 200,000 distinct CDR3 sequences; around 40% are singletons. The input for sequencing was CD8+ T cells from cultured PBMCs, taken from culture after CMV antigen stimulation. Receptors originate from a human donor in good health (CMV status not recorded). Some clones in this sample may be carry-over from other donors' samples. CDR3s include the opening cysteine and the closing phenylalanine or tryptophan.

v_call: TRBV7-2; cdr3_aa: CASSLGLREWETQYF
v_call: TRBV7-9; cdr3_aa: CASSPRRVGGQETQYF
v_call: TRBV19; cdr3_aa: CASSMGLGTGELFF
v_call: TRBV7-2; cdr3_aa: CASSSLRTRGNEQFF
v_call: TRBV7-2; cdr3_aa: CASSPQDYRDNEQFF
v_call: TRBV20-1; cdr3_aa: CSAQRLAGAQETQYF
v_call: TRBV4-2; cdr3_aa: CASGTSGGPQETQYF
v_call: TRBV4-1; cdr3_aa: CASSQDGSGRADEQFF
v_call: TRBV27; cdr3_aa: CASRSEWVPLDEQFF
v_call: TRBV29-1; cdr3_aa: CSVLGLATAAKNIQYF
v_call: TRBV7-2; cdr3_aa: CASSLVRGRNEKLFF
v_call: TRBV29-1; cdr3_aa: CSVRGQGAPDHGYTF
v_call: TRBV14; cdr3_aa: CASSQEWKRGEQFF
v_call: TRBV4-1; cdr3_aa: CASSQQDQETQYF
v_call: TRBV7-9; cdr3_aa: CASSLLWSNGEKLFF
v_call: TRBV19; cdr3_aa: CASSTTGGYEQYF
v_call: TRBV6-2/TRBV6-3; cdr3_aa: CASSLWTGTRTEAFF
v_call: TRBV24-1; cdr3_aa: CATSDPGHNTGELFF
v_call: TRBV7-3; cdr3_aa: CASSLEGGLPNTEAFF
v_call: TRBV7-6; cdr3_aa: CASSLSDGAYEQYF
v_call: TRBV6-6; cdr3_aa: CASSYPDNWNNEQFF
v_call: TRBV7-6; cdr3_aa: CASSLARQVLGNYGYTF
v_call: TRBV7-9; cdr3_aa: CASSLGDRVNTEAFF
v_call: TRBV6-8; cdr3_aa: CASSYYTAGAANYGYTF
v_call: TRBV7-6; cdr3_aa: CASSLAAGGPPHSYEQYF
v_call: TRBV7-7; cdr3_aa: CASSLAGKNEQFF
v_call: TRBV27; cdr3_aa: CASSFSGQGTDTQYF
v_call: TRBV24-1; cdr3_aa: CATSDFSGGSQFF
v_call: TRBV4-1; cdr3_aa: CASSQDYFHTDTQYF
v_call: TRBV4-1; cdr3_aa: CASSQETGGMNTEAFF
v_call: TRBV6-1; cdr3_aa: CASSELIPTEAFF
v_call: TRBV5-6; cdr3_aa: CASSSDLAGGPQETQYF
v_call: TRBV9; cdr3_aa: CASRDSPGANVLTF
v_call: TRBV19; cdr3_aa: CASGGGQLGYNEQFF
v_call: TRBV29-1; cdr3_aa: CSVTGLAVYNEQFF
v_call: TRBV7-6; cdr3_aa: CASSLAGGSTYEQYF
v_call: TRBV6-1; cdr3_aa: CASSEALRTYSGANVLTF
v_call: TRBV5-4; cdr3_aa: CASRGRETLNTEAFF
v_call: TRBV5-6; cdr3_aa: CASMTSGFYNEQFF
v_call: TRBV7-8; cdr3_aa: CASSPDRGWEQFF
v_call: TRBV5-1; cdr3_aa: CASSLGLAEGLNTEAFF
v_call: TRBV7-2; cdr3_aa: CASSFLAGGPNEQFF
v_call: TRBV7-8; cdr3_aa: CASSPRDSGTNEKLFF
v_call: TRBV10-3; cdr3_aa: CAISESAGQDQETQYF